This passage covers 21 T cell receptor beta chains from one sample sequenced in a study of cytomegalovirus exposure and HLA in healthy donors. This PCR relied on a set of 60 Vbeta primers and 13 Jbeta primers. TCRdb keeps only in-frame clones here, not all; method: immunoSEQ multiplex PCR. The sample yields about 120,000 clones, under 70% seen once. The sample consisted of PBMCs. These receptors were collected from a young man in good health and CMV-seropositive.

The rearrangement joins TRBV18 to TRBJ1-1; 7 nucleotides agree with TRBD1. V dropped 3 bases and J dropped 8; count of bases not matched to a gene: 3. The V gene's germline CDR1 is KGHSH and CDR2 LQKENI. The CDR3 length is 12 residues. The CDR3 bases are TGTGCCAGCTCACCGACGACAGGGGAAGCTTTCTTT. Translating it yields CASSPTTGEAFF.

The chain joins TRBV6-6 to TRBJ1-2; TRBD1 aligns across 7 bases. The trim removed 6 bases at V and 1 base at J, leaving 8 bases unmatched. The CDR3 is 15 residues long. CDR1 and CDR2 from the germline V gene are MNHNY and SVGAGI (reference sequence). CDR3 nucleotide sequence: TGTGCCAGCAGAAAAGGGACAGTTAGTAACTATGGCTACACCTTC. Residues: CASRKGTVSNYGYTF.

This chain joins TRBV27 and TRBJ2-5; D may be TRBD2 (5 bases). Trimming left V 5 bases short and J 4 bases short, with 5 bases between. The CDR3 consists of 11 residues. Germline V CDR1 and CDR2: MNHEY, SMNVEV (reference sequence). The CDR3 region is CASSGRETQYF. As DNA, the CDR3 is TGTGCCAGCAGTGGGAGAGAGACCCAGTACTTC.

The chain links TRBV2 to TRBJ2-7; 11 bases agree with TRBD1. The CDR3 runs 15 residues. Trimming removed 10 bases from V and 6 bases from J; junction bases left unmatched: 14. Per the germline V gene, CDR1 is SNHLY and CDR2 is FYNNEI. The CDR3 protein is CAIYQSPGTGGEQYF. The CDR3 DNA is TGTGCCATTTACCAAAGCCCCGGGACAGGGGGCGAGCAGTACTTC.

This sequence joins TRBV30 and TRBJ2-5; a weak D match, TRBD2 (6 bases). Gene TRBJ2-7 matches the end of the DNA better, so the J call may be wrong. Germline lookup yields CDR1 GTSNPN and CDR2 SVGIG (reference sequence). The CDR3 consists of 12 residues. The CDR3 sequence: CAWRWGVYEQYF. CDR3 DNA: TGTGCCTGGAGGTGGGGGGTCTACGAGCAGTACTTC.

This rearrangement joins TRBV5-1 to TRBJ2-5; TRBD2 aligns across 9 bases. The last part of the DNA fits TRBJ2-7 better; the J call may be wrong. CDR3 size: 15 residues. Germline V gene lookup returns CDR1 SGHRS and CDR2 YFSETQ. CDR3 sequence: CASSLERGASYEQYF. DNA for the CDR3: TGCGCCAGCAGCTTGGAGCGGGGGGCCTCCTACGAGCAGTACTTC.

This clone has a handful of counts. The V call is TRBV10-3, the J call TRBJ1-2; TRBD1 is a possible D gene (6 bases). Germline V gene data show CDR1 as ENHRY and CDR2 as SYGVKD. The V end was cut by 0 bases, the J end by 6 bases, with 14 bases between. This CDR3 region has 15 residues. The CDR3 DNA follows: TGTGCCATCAGTGAGTCGGGGGGGCGCTGGGATGGCTACACCTTC. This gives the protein CAISESGGRWDGYTF.

The CDR3: CASREGSRSSYNSPLHF. DNA of the CDR3: TGCGCCAGCAGAGAGGGCAGCCGAAGCTCCTATAATTCACCCCTCCACTTT. This chain links TRBV5-1 with TRBJ1-6; D call uncertain. Between the trimmed V and J ends, which lost 5 bases and 0 bases, there was a span of 15 bases. The length of the CDR3 is 17 residues. The V gene's germline CDR1 is SGHRS and CDR2 YFSETQ.

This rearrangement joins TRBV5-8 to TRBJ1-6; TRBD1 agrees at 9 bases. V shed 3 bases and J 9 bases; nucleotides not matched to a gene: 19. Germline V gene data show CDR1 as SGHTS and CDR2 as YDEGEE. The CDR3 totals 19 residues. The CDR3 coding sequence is TGTGCCAGCAGCTCCGCCCAACTGGGACAGGGAAGGATGTTTTCACCCCTCCACTTT. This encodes CASSSAQLGQGRMFSPLHF.

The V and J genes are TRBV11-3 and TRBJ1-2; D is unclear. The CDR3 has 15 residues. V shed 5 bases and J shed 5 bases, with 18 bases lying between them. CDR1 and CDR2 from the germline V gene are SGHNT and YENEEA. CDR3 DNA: TGTGCCAGCAGCCCCCCGTTCCCGGGGATTTATGGCTACACCTTC. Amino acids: CASSPPFPGIYGYTF. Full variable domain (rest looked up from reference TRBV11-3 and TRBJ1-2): EAGVVQSPRYKIIEKKQPVAFWCNPISGHNTLYWYLQNLGQGPELLIRYENEEAVDDSQLPKDRFSAERLKGVDSTLKIQPAELGDSAVYLCASSPPFPGIYGYTFGSGTRLTVV.

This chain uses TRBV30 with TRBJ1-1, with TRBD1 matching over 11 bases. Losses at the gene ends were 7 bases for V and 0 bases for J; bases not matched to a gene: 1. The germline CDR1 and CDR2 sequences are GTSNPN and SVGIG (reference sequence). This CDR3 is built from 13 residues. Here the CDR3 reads CASGQGVNTEAFF. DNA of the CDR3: TGTGCCTCGGGACAGGGGGTGAACACTGAAGCTTTCTTT.

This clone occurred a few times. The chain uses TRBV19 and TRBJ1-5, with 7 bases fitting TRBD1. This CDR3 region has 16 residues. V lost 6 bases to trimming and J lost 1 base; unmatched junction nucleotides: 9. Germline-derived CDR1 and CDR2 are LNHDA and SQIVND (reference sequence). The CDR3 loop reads CASRKGGQRSNQPQHF. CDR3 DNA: TGTGCCAGTAGAAAGGGGGGACAGAGAAGCAATCAGCCCCAGCATTTT. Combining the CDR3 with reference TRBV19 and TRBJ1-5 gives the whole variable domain DGGITQSPKYLFRKEGQNVTLSCEQNLNHDAMYWYRQDPGQGLRLIYYSQIVNDFQKGDIAEGYSVSREKKESFPLTVTSAQKNPTAFYLCASRKGGQRSNQPQHFGDGTRLSIL.

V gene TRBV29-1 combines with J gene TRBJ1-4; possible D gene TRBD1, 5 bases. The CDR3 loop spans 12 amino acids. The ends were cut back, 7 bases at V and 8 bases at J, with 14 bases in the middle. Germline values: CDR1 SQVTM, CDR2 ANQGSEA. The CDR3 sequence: CSALGEGEKLFF. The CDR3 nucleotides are TGCAGCGCCTTAGGGGAAGGGGAAAAACTGTTTTTT. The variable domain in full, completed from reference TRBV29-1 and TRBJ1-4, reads SAVISQKPSRDICQRGTSLTIQCQVDSQVTMMFWYRQQPGQSLTLIATANQGSEATYESGFVIDKFPISRPNLTFSTLTVSNMSPEDSSIYLCSALGEGEKLFFGSGTQLSVL.

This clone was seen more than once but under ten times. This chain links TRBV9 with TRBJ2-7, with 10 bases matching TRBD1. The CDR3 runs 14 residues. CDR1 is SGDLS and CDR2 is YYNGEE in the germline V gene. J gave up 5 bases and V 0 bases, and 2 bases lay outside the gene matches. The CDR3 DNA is TGTGCCAGCAGCGTAGGACAGGGGGCGAACGAGCAGTACTTC. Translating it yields CASSVGQGANEQYF.

The CDR3 nucleotides read TGTGCCAGCAGCTTGACTAGCGGGGGGGCCGGTGAGACCCAGTACTTC. Its protein product is CASSLTSGGAGETQYF. The gene calls are TRBV5-5 and TRBJ2-5, with 13 positions matching TRBD2. The CDR3 has 16 amino acids. V shed 1 base and J 5 bases; nucleotides not matched to a gene: 5. CDR1 is SGHKS, CDR2 YYEKEE, per germline (reference sequence).

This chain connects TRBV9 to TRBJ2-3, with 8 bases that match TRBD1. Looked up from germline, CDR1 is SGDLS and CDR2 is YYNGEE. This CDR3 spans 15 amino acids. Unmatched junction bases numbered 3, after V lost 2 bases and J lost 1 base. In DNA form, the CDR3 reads TGTGCCAGCAGCGTTGGACAGGGTCGCACAGATACGCAGTATTTT. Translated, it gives CASSVGQGRTDTQYF.

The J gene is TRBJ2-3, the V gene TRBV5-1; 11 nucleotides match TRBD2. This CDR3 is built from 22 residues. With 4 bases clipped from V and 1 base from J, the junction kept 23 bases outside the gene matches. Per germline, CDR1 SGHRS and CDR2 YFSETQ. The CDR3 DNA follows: TGCGCCAGCAGCGGCCTGTCACTACTAGCGGGAGACCCGAGTACGGGCACAGATACGCAGTATTTT. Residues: CASSGLSLLAGDPSTGTDTQYF.

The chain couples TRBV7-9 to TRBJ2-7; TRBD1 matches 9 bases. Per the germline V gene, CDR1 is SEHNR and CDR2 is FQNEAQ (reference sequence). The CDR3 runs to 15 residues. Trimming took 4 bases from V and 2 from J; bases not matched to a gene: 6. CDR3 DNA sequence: TGTGCCAGCAGCTCTCAGGACAGGGGCCCCTACGAGCAGTACTTC. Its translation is CASSSQDRGPYEQYF. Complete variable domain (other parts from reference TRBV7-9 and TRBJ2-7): DTGVSQNPRHKITKRGQNVTFRCDPISEHNRLYWYRQTLGQGPEFLTYFQNEAQLEKSRLLSDRFSAERPKGSFSTLEIQRTEQGDSAMYLCASSSQDRGPYEQYFGPGTRLTVT.

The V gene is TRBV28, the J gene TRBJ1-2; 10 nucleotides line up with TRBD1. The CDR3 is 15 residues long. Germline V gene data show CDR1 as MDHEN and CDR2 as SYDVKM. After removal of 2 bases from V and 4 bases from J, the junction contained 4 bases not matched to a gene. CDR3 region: CASSLQGQGIYGYTF. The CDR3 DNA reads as TGTGCCAGCAGTTTACAGGGACAGGGGATCTATGGCTACACCTTC.

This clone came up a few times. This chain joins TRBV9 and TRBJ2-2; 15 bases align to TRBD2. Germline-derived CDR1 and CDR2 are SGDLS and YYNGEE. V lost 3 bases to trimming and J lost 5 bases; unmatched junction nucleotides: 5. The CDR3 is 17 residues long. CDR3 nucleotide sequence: TGTGCCAGCAGCGGAGGGACTAGCGGGAGGTGGACCGGGGAGCTGTTTTTT. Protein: CASSGGTSGRWTGELFF.

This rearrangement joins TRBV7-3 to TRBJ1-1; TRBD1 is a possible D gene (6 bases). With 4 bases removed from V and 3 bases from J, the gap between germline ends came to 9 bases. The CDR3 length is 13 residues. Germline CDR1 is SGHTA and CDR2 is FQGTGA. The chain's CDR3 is CASSSTGYTEAFF. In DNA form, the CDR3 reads TGTGCCAGCAGCTCTACAGGGTACACTGAAGCTTTCTTT.